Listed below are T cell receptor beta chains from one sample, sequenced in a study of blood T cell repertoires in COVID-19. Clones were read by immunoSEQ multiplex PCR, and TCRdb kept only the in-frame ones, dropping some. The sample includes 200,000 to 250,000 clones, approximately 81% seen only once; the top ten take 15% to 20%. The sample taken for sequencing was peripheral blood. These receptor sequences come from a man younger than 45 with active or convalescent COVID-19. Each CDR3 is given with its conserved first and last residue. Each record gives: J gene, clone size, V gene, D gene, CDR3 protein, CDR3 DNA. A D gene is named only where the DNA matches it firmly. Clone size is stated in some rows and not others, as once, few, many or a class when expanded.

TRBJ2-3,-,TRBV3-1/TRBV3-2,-,CASSQVRDTQYF,TGTGCCAGCAGCCAAGTGAGAGATACGCAGTATTTT
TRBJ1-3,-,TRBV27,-,CASSRAYSGNTIYF,TGTGCCAGCAGCAGGGCCTACTCTGGAAACACCATATATTTT
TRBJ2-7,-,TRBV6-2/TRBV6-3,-,CASSLSGYSYEQYF,TGTGCCAGCAGTTTGTCCGGGTACTCCTACGAGCAGTACTTC
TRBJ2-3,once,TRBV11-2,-,CASSIQGRSGDTQYF,TGTGCCAGCAGCATCCAGGGCCGTAGTGGAGATACGCAGTATTTT
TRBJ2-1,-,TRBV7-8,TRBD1,CASSFDRASYNEQFF,TGTGCCAGCAGCTTTGACAGGGCTTCCTACAATGAGCAGTTCTTC
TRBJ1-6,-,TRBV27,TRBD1,CASSGTGVYNSPLHF,TGTGCCAGCAGTGGGACAGGCGTGTATAATTCACCCCTCCACTTT
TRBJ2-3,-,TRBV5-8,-,CASSMSAGTDTQYF,TGTGCCAGCAGCATGAGTGCGGGCACAGATACGCAGTATTTT
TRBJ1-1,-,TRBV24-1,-,CATSDGEDTEAFF,TGTGCCACCAGTGACGGGGAGGACACTGAAGCTTTCTTT
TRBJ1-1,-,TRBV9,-,CASSLQGRGSCWTEAFF,TGTGCCAGCAGCCTCCAGGGCAGGGGATCCTGCTGGACTGAAGCTTTCTTT
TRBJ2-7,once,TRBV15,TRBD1,CATRGQGSYEQYF,TGTGCCACCAGAGGACAGGGATCCTACGAGCAGTACTTC
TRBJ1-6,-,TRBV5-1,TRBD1,CASSQGTAYNSPLHF,TGCGCCAGCAGCCAAGGGACAGCTTATAATTCACCCCTCCACTTT
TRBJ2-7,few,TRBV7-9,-,CASSLSEQQYF,TGTGCCAGCAGCTTATCGGAGCAGCAGTACTTC
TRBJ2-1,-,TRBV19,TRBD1,CASTHGQGDEQFF,TGTGCCAGTACCCACGGACAGGGCGATGAGCAGTTCTTC
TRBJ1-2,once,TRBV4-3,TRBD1,CASSQYQGARDGYTF,TGCGCCAGCAGCCAATACCAGGGGGCAAGGGATGGCTACACCTTC
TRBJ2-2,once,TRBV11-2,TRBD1,CASRQGSNTGELFF,TGTGCCAGCAGACAGGGGTCGAACACCGGGGAGCTGTTTTTT
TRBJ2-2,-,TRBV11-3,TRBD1,CASSPGQGTGELFF,TGTGCCAGCAGCCCGGGACAGGGAACCGGGGAGCTGTTTTTT
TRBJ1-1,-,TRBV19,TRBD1,CASSRDRGDTEAFF,TGTGCCAGTAGCCGGGACAGGGGAGACACTGAAGCTTTCTTT
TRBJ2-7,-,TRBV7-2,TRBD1,CASSPRQGPFHEQYF,TGTGCCAGCAGCCCACGACAGGGTCCGTTCCACGAGCAGTACTTC
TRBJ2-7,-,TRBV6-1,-,CASSTQDNYEQYF,TGTGCCAGCAGCACCCAGGACAACTACGAGCAGTACTTC
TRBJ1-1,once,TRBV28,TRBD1,CASPPSQQRQGWTEAFF,TGTGCCAGCCCCCCCTCCCAACAGCGACAGGGGTGGACTGAAGCTTTCTTT
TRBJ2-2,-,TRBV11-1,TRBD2,CASSSRVAGATGELFF,TGTGCCAGCAGCTCCCGGGTAGCGGGAGCCACCGGGGAGCTGTTTTTT
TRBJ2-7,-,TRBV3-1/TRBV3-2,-,CASSSSVLSREQYF,TGTGCCAGCAGCTCATCGGTGTTATCGCGGGAGCAGTACTTC
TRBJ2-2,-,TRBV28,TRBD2,CASSWASGILAGELFF,TGTGCCAGCAGTTGGGCTAGCGGGATATTGGCCGGGGAGCTGTTTTTT
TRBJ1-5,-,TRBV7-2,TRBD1,CASSLRTGDQPQHF,TGTGCCAGCAGCTTAAGGACAGGGGATCAGCCCCAGCATTTT
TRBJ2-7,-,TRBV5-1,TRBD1,CASSSNQGANTYEQYF,TGCGCCAGCAGCTCGAACCAGGGGGCAAACACCTACGAGCAGTACTTC
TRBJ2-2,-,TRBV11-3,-,CASSLAGAGTGELFF,TGTGCCAGCAGCTTAGCCGGAGCGGGCACCGGGGAGCTGTTTTTT
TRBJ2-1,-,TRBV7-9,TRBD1,CASRLTGVGYNEQFF,TGTGCCAGCCGCCTGACAGGGGTGGGGTACAATGAGCAGTTCTTC
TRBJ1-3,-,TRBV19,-,CASSINRVSGNTIYF,TGTGCCAGTAGTATAAATAGAGTCTCTGGAAACACCATATATTTT
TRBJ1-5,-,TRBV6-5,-,CASSRELGGPQHF,TGTGCCAGCAGTCGGGAGCTTGGGGGGCCCCAGCATTTT